The 2 T cell receptor beta chains in this list originate from one sample, sequenced in a study of shared clonotypes between healthy human individuals. Assay used: immunoSEQ multiplex PCR; TCRdb lists only in-frame clones, some missing. The sample has fewer than 2.5 million clones, roughly 93% seen once; the top ten hold 0.35% to 0.45%. The sequenced sample consisted of naive CD4+ T cells from PBMCs. The subset was: CD45RA+ positively selected. These receptors originate from a man in his late teens or twenties in good health. Some clones in this sample may be carry-over from other donors' samples.

Notes on this clone: The sample has other DNA sequences that encode this CDR3 too. This rearrangement joins TRBV7-9 to TRBJ2-7, with 8 bases fitting TRBD1. Germline lookup yields CDR1 SEHNR and CDR2 FQNEAQ (reference sequence). Trimming removed 4 bases from V and 6 bases from J; junction bases left unmatched: 5. There are 13 residues in the CDR3. The CDR3 sequence is CASSSQGGGEQYF. Written as DNA, the CDR3 is TGTGCCAGCAGCTCACAGGGGGGAGGCGAGCAGTACTTC.

Here the CDR3 reads CASSLAGFSSTDTQYF. In DNA, the CDR3 is TGTGCCAGCAGCTTAGCGGGTTTCTCTAGCACAGATACGCAGTATTTT. This chain links TRBV11-2 with TRBJ2-3, with D hard to call. The CDR3 covers 16 residues. Germline CDR1 SGHAT, CDR2 FQNNGV. The ends were cut back, 1 base at V and 0 bases at J, with 11 bases in the middle.